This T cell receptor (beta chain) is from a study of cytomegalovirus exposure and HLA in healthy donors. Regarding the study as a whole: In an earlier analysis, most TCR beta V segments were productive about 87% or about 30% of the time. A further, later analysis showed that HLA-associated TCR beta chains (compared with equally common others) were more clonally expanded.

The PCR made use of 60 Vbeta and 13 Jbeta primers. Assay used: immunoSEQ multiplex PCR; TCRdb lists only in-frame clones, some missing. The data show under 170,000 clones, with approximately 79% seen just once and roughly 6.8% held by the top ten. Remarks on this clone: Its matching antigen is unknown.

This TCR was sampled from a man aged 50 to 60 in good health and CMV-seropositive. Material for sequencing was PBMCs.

This CDR3 reads CASSYGWPAEETQYF. The CDR3 DNA reads TGTGCCAGCAGTTACGGTTGGCCGGCGGAAGAGACCCAGTACTTC. The rearrangement joins TRBV6-5 to TRBJ2-5; the D is unclear. The length of the CDR3 is 15 residues. Germline V gene lookup returns CDR1 MNHEY and CDR2 SVGAGI. V lost 2 bases and J lost 3, with 13 bases in between.